This entry describes one TCR beta chain. What it recognizes is unknown. This entry comes from a study of response to subunit inactivated influenza vaccine. Overall study results and limits: Each seasonal flu vaccination may recruit only limited new T cells, authors suggested.

Trimming removed 3 bases from V and 0 bases from J, with 15 bases in between. CDR1 and CDR2 from the germline V gene are DFQATT and SNEGSKA (reference sequence). There are 15 residues in the CDR3. TCRdb independently ran MiXCR on the RT-PCR reads; one entry per CDR3 protein. The top ten clones hold 10% to 15% of a sample with more than 450,000 distinct CDR3 sequences, approximately 7.1% of them seen once. This chain uses TRBV20-1 with TRBJ2-7, with a possible D match to TRBD2 (6 bases). Sequenced material: PBMCs from blood, taken less than 30 months after vaccination. This TCR was sampled from a man between 50 and 70 years old who received an inactivated influenza vaccine. The CDR3 protein is CSARVFSGYSYEQYF. The CDR3 DNA reads as TGCAGTGCTAGGGTTTTTAGCGGATACTCCTACGAGCAGTACTTC.